Each of the 12 T cell receptor beta chains below was sequenced from the same sample in a study of CD8 T cells in ankylosing spondylitis. TCRdb analysed the 5' RACE reads with MiXCR anew, one entry per CDR3 protein. In the table there are about 350,000 distinct CDR3 sequences, approximately 22% of which are singletons. Sequenced: blood, either unsorted or a sorted T cell fraction (not recorded which). The receptors come from a male donor with ankylosing spondylitis or in good health (not recorded which).

This clonotype was detected a few times. The chain links TRBV6-5 to TRBJ2-3; TRBD1 is a possible D gene (7 bases). Trimming removed 3 bases from V and 4 bases from J, with 17 bases in between. Germline CDR1 and CDR2: MNHEY and SVGAGI. This CDR3 contains 16 residues. The DNA of the CDR3 is TGTGCCAGCAGTTATCCGGAGGGGGCAGTCGCAGATACGCAGTATTTT. Translation gives CASSYPEGAVADTQYF.

This chain connects TRBV29-1 to TRBJ2-3; 7 bases fit TRBD1. Germline assignment: CDR1 SQVTM and CDR2 ANQGSEA. This CDR3 has 13 amino acids. The ends lost 2 bases at V and 6 bases at J; junction bases unmatched: 5. CDR3: CSVEFLGGDTQYF. In nucleotides, the CDR3 is TGCAGCGTTGAATTTTTAGGGGGCGATACGCAGTATTTT.

This clonotype has more than one count but fewer than ten. V usage is TRBV10-3 and J usage is TRBJ2-1; 14 nucleotides match TRBD2. Losses at the gene ends were 6 bases for V and 5 bases for J; bases not matched to a gene: 6. The CDR3 is made up of 16 amino acids. The germline V gene encodes CDR1 ENHRY and CDR2 SYGVKD. CDR3: CAIRGTSGGPNNEQFF. In DNA form, the CDR3 reads TGTGCCATCAGGGGGACTAGCGGGGGCCCCAACAATGAGCAGTTCTTC.

The chain joins TRBV19 to TRBJ2-7; D is possibly TRBD2 (6 bases). The CDR3 loop spans 16 amino acids. V dropped 5 bases and J dropped 0 bases, with 17 bases sitting between them. Germline values: CDR1 LNHDA, CDR2 SQIVND (reference sequence). DNA of the CDR3: TGTGCCAGTAGTCCGTCCGGGGGTAGGAGCTCCTACGAGCAGTACTTC. Translating gives CASSPSGGRSSYEQYF.

This clonotype was found a few times. The J gene is TRBJ1-4, the V gene TRBV5-1; possibly TRBD1 for D (5 bases). The CDR3 covers 13 residues. Germline V lookup: CDR1 SGHRS, CDR2 YFSETQ. V was clipped by 5 bases and J by 8 bases, with 13 bases between them. In DNA form, the CDR3 reads TGCGCCAGCAGTTTCTCCGGGGCAGAAAAACTGTTTTTT. Translating gives CASSFSGAEKLFF.

The chain couples TRBV7-2 to TRBJ2-3; 10 nucleotides match TRBD1. Trimming removed 4 bases from V and 6 bases from J; junction bases left unmatched: 4. Germline CDR1 is SGHTA and CDR2 is FQGNSA. The CDR3 sequence is 14 residues long. Here the CDR3 DNA reads TGTGCCAGCAGCTCGGGACAGGGGCGGGATACGCAGTATTTT. This sequence encodes CASSSGQGRDTQYF.

The chain joins TRBV2 to TRBJ1-4; D uncertain. The CDR3 is 15 amino acids. Germline V gene data show CDR1 as SNHLY and CDR2 as FYNNEI. Trimming took 2 bases from V and 0 from J, leaving 7 bases between them. As DNA, the CDR3 is TGTGCCAGCAGTGAATCGGAGGCAACTAATGAAAAACTGTTTTTT. Protein sequence: CASSESEATNEKLFF.

V usage is TRBV7-2 and J usage is TRBJ2-7; 10 nucleotides line up with TRBD2. The CDR3 runs to 15 residues. Germline CDR1 is SGHTA and CDR2 is FQGNSA. Trimming cost V 5 bases and J 2 bases; bases outside gene matches: 6. The CDR3 protein is CASSAGLAETYEQYF. The DNA of the CDR3 is TGTGCCAGCAGCGCAGGACTAGCGGAGACCTACGAGCAGTACTTC.

The V gene is TRBV12-3 or TRBV12-4, the J gene TRBJ1-5; D perhaps matches TRBD1 (5 bases). This CDR3 region has 14 residues. Trimming removed 7 bases from V and 7 bases from J, with 17 bases in between. CDR3 residues: CASNQGLFNQPQHF. The DNA of the CDR3 is TGTGCCAGCAACCAGGGACTGTTCAACCAGCCCCAGCATTTT.

The V call is TRBV19, the J call TRBJ2-4; D perhaps matches TRBD1 (6 bases). Germline CDR1 and CDR2: LNHDA and SQIVND (reference sequence). V was clipped by 10 bases and J by 1 base, with 11 bases between them. This CDR3 comprises 13 residues. Written as DNA, the CDR3 is TGTGCCACGACCCAGGGGGCCAAAAACATTCAGTACTTC. Its translation is CATTQGAKNIQYF.

V is TRBV14 and J is TRBJ2-2; possibly TRBD2 for D (5 bases). Germline loops: CDR1 SGHDN, CDR2 FVKESK. Trimming stripped 1 base from V and 7 bases from J, with 16 bases between. This CDR3 contains 16 residues. CDR3 DNA: TGTGCCAGCAGCCAAGTGCATGCGGGTGTGATCGGGGAGCTGTTTTTT. Amino acids: CASSQVHAGVIGELFF.

This clonotype has only one observation. The chain has TRBV7-6 and TRBJ2-5; 14 bases are shared with TRBD2. With V trimmed by 3 bases and J by 8 bases, 8 bases remained unmatched. This CDR3 comprises 16 residues. Germline V gene data show CDR1 as SGHVS and CDR2 as FNYEAQ. The CDR3 is CASSFPTSGGARTQYF. The CDR3 DNA follows: TGTGCCAGCAGCTTCCCGACTAGCGGGGGGGCCAGAACCCAGTACTTC.